One sample yielded the 14 T cell receptor beta chains listed below, sequenced in a study of blood T cell repertoires in COVID-19. TCRdb's table, derived via immunoSEQ multiplex PCR, lists solely in-frame clones and lacks some. In the table there are 100,000 to 150,000 clones, 86% of which are singletons. Specimen: peripheral blood. The receptor set was obtained from a woman aged 70-85 years with COVID-19, enrolled during active disease.

This clone was counted only a few times. The CDR3 here is CASSLGQGYGNTIYF. The CDR3 region has the DNA TGTGCCAGCAGCTTAGGGCAGGGGTATGGAAACACCATATATTTT. The chain is built from TRBV7-8 and TRBJ1-3, with TRBD1 as a possible D gene (6 bases). V was pared by 1 base and J by 3 bases, with 10 bases between. The CDR3 has 15 residues. Per germline, CDR1 SGHVS and CDR2 FQNEAQ.

The gene calls are TRBV2 and TRBJ1-5; a weak D match, TRBD1 (6 bases). The germline gives CDR1 SNHLY, CDR2 FYNNEI. V was cut by 0 bases and J by 7 bases, with 13 bases left in between. This CDR3 is 15 amino acids long. The CDR3 DNA reads TGTGCCAGCAGTGAAGCGGCCAGGGGCAGGCAGCCCCAGCATTTT. It codes for CASSEAARGRQPQHF.

This chain links TRBV6-4 with TRBJ1-1, with 9 bases aligning to TRBD1. This CDR3 spans 15 amino acids. The V and J ends lost 4 bases and 5 bases, in that order; junction bases with no gene match: 8. Germline V lookup: CDR1 MRHNA, CDR2 SNTAGT. CDR3 sequence reads: CASSAGQGIGTEAFF. The CDR3 DNA follows: TGTGCCAGCAGTGCCGGACAGGGGATTGGGACTGAAGCTTTCTTT.

The J gene is TRBJ2-7, the V gene TRBV27; 7 bases are a match to TRBD1. V was clipped by 5 bases and J by 2 bases; unmatched bases: 15. The CDR3 has 17 amino acids. Germline values: CDR1 MNHEY, CDR2 SMNVEV (reference sequence). CDR3 loop: CASSRRFTGQTPYEQYF. The DNA for the CDR3 is TGTGCCAGCAGTCGCCGGTTCACGGGACAGACGCCCTACGAGCAGTACTTC.

The sample holds one count of this clone. The chain has TRBV15 and TRBJ1-1, with no clear D. This CDR3 is built from 13 residues. Trimming took 0 bases from V and 0 from J, leaving 2 bases between them. Per germline, CDR1 LNHNV and CDR2 YYDKDF (reference sequence). The CDR3 loop is CATSRDMNTEAFF. In DNA form, the CDR3 reads TGTGCCACCAGCAGAGATATGAACACTGAAGCTTTCTTT. The whole variable domain, remainder taken from reference TRBV15 and TRBJ1-1, is DAMVIQNPRYQVTQFGKPVTLSCSQTLNHNVMYWYQQKSSQAPKLLFHYYDKDFNNEADTPDNFQSRRPNTSFCFLDIRSPGLGDTAMYLCATSRDMNTEAFFGQGTRLTVV.

This chain connects TRBV20-1 to TRBJ1-2; D uncertain. V was shortened by 7 bases and J by 4 bases, with 10 bases between the two germline ends. CDR1 and CDR2 (germline): DFQATT, SNEGSKA (reference sequence). This CDR3 contains 11 residues. The CDR3 region is CSGSLSYGYTF. For the CDR3, the DNA is TGCAGTGGTTCTCTTTCCTATGGCTACACCTTC.

J is TRBJ2-1 and V is TRBV27, with D possibly TRBD1 on 6 matching bases. Trimming stripped 2 bases from V and 7 bases from J, with 15 bases between. The CDR3 extends over 15 amino acids. CDR1 MNHEY and CDR2 SMNVEV come from the germline V gene (reference sequence). Here the CDR3 DNA reads TGTGCCAGCAGTTTACGGCAGGGGATCGTTAATGAGCAGTTCTTC. It translates to CASSLRQGIVNEQFF.

V and J are TRBV2 and TRBJ2-5; D is ambiguous. This CDR3 is built from 15 residues. Trimming shortened V by 8 bases and J by 1 base, and 17 bases separated the two germline ends. Germline V gene sequence: CDR1 SNHLY, CDR2 FYNNEI. As DNA, the CDR3 is TGTGCCAGCGGATACGAACCGGAGTTCCAAGAGACCCAGTACTTC. Translation: CASGYEPEFQETQYF.

This clone was seen more than once but under ten times. This rearrangement joins TRBV7-2 to TRBJ1-5; tentatively, D is TRBD1 (6 bases). Between the trimmed V and J ends, which lost 1 base and 2 bases, there was a span of 12 bases. The CDR3 covers 16 residues. CDR1 and CDR2 from the germline V gene are SGHTA and FQGNSA. The chain's CDR3 is CASSLDVTGRNQPQHF. The CDR3 DNA is TGTGCCAGCAGCTTAGATGTGACAGGCCGCAATCAGCCCCAGCATTTT.

The rearrangement joins TRBV5-4 to TRBJ2-5, with 8 bases identical to TRBD2. V dropped 1 base and J dropped 4; count of bases not matched to a gene: 0. Germline assignment: CDR1 SGHNT and CDR2 YYREEE (reference sequence). This CDR3 is built from 13 residues. CDR3 DNA sequence: TGTGCCAGCAGCTTGCGGGGGGGAGAGACCCAGTACTTC. It yields the protein CASSLRGGETQYF.

The chain links TRBV7-9 to TRBJ1-6; D is unclear. The CDR3 runs 16 residues. Germline CDR1 is SEHNR and CDR2 is FQNEAQ (reference sequence). The ends were cut back, 3 bases at V and 0 bases at J, with 9 bases in the middle. The CDR3 spells CASSLEGNSYNSPLHF. In nucleotides, the CDR3 is TGTGCCAGCAGCTTGGAGGGAAACTCCTATAATTCACCCCTCCACTTT.

V is TRBV2 and J is TRBJ2-2, with D possibly being TRBD2 (5 bases). CDR1 is SNHLY and CDR2 is FYNNEI in the germline V gene. V was clipped by 6 bases and J by 3 bases, with 14 bases between them. The CDR3 has 15 amino acids. Here the CDR3 reads CASSEGGLDTGELFF. DNA of the CDR3: TGTGCCAGCAGCGAGGGTGGGTTGGACACCGGGGAGCTGTTTTTT.

The J gene is TRBJ2-1, the V gene TRBV5-1; 9 bases fit TRBD2. The CDR3 sequence is 14 residues long. Per germline, CDR1 SGHRS and CDR2 YFSETQ. V dropped 3 bases and J dropped 10; count of bases not matched to a gene: 8. This CDR3 is CASSWAGGNFEQFF. CDR3 nucleotides: TGCGCCAGCAGCTGGGCGGGGGGGAATTTCGAGCAGTTCTTC.

This chain uses TRBV5-8 with TRBJ2-7; D might be TRBD2 (5 bases). V was shortened by 2 bases and J by 6 bases, with 12 bases between the two germline ends. Germline assignment: CDR1 SGHTS and CDR2 YDEGEE. The length of the CDR3 is 13 residues. The CDR3 DNA follows: TGTGCCAGCAGCTTTAGGCGAGGGTTCGAGCAGTACTTC. It translates to CASSFRRGFEQYF.